The source of this T cell receptor (beta chain) is a study of STAT5B mutations in CD4+ large granular lymphocyte leukemia. Germline assignment: CDR1 SNHLY and CDR2 FYNNEI. V lost 6 bases, J lost 1 base, and 4 bases stayed unmatched. This CDR3 is built from 15 residues. Overall study results and limits: Main leukemic clonotypes were patient-specific, but approximately 25% appeared at low frequency elsewhere. Top patient clones used TRBV06 genes more often: 8/27 versus 2/35 in controls.

The assay was run at survey level. The protocol was immunoSEQ multiplex PCR, while the TCRdb copy is restricted to in-frame clones and leaves out a portion. The table has fewer than 40,000 clones, just over 75% seen once. With respect to this clone: The antigen is undetermined.

The receptor comes from a human donor in good health. The chain uses TRBV2 and TRBJ2-2; 8 bases map to TRBD1. Sequencing was performed on CD4+ T cells from blood buffy coats. CDR3 protein: CASRAGTGNTGELFF. CDR3 bases: TGTGCCAGCAGGGCCGGGACAGGGAACACCGGGGAGCTGTTTTTT.